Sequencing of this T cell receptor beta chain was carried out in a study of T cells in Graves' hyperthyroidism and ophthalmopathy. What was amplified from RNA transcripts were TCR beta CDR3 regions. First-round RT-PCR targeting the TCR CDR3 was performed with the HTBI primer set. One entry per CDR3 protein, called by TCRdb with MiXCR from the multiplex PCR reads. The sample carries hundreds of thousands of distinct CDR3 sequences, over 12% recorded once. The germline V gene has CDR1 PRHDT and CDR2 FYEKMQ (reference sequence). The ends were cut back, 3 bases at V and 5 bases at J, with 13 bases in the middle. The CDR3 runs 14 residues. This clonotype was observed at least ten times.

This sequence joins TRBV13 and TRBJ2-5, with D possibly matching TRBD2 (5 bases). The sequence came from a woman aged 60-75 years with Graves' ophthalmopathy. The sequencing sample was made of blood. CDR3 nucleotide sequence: TGTGCCAGCAGCTTCGGTCCTGGCGGGGAGACCCAGTACTTC. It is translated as CASSFGPGGETQYF.